The 2 T cell receptor beta chains listed next were all sequenced from one sample in a study of blood T cells in healthy people across ages. The second PCR ran roughly 6 to 12 cycles with a sample-barcoded 5' primer and J-beta primers. In TCRdb, the 5' RACE reads were re-called with MiXCR into one record per CDR3 protein. The data show 1.5 million to 2 million distinct CDR3 sequences, approximately 30% seen once. The sample was blood. These TCRs come from a woman in her twenties or thirties in good health.

As to this clonotype: This may stem from a read error, because a much larger clone lies one nucleotide away. V usage is TRBV12-3 or TRBV12-4 and J usage is TRBJ2-3; D may match TRBD1 or TRBD2 (6 bases each). The CDR3 consists of 15 residues. V was shortened by 7 bases and J by 4 bases, with 18 bases between the two germline ends. The CDR3 is CASKWTVASADTQYF. The CDR3, as DNA: TGTGCCAGCAAGTGGACAGTTGCTAGCGCAGATACGCAGTATTTT.

The CDR3 loop is CASSLRPGTSGVYEQYF. The CDR3 DNA reads as TGCGCCAGCAGCTTGAGACCCGGGACTAGCGGGGTCTACGAGCAGTACTTC. The rearrangement joins TRBV5-1 to TRBJ2-7; 13 bases agree with TRBD2. CDR3 size: 17 residues. Per the germline V gene, CDR1 is SGHRS and CDR2 is YFSETQ. The trim removed 1 base at V and 3 bases at J, leaving 7 bases unmatched.